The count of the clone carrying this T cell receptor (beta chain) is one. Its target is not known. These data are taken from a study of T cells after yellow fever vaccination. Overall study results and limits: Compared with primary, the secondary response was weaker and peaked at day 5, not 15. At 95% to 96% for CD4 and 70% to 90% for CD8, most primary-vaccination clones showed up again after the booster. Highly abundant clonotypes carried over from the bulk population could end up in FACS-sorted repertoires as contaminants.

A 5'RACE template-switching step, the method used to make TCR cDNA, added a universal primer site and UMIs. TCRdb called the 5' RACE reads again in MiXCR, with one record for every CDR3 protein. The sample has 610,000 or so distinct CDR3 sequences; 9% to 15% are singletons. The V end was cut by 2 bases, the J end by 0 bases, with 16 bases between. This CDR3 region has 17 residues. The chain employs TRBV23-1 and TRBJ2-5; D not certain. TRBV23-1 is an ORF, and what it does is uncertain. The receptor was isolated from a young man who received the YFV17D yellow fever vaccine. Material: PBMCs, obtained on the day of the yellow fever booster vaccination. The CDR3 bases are TGCGCCAGCAGTCAACAGTCCGTTCAGGCTGACCAAGAGACCCAGTACTTC. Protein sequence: CASSQQSVQADQETQYF.